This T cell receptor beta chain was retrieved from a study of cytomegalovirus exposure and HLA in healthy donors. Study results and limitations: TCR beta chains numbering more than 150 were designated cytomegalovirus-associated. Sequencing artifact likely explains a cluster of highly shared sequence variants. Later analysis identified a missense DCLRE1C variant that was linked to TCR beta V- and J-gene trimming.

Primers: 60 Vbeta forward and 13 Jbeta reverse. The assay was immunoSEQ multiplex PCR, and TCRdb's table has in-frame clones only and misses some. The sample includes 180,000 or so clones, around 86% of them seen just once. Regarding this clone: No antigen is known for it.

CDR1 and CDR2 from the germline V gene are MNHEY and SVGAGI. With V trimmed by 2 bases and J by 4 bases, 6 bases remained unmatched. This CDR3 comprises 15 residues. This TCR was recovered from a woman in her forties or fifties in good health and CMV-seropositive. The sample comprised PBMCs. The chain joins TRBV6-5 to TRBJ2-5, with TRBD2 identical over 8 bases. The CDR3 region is CASSYRESGGETQYF. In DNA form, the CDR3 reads TGTGCCAGCAGTTACCGAGAGAGCGGGGGAGAGACCCAGTACTTC.